One and the same sample provided the 25 T cell receptor beta chains below, sequenced in a study of cytomegalovirus exposure and HLA in healthy donors. The repertoire was sequenced with immunoSEQ multiplex PCR; TCRdb's copy has only in-frame clones and lacks some. The repertoire consists of approximately 180,000 clones, with about 84% occurring once and the leading ten covering almost 1.5%. The sequenced sample was PBMCs. The receptor set was obtained from a woman younger than 35 in good health and CMV-seronegative.

This rearrangement joins TRBV11-2 to TRBJ1-1; 8 bases align to TRBD1. The V gene end was trimmed by 3 bases and the J gene end by 6 bases; junction bases not matched to a gene: 9. The germline gives CDR1 SGHAT, CDR2 FQNNGV. The CDR3 covers 15 residues. Written as DNA, the CDR3 is TGTGCCAGCAGCTTCCTTGAACAGGGGGTGTCTGAAGCTTTCTTT. It is translated as CASSFLEQGVSEAFF.

J is TRBJ2-7 and V is TRBV27; TRBD2 matches at 7 bases. The CDR3 sequence is 14 residues long. V dropped 5 bases and J dropped 9; count of bases not matched to a gene: 13. Per the germline V gene, CDR1 is MNHEY and CDR2 is SMNVEV (reference sequence). This CDR3 is CASSHPSGRDGQYF. The CDR3 nucleotides read TGTGCCAGCAGTCACCCGTCGGGGAGGGACGGGCAGTACTTC.

The genes are TRBV27 and TRBJ2-1, with D possibly matching TRBD1 (6 bases). Germline V gives CDR1 MNHEY, CDR2 SMNVEV (reference sequence). This CDR3 has 14 residues. Trimming removed 5 bases from V and 6 bases from J, with 14 bases in between. The CDR3 is CASSRQGSGNEQFF. The CDR3, as DNA: TGTGCCAGCAGTAGGCAGGGGAGTGGCAATGAGCAGTTCTTC.

The chain recombines TRBV19 with TRBJ1-1; 7 bases fit TRBD1. Germline CDR1 LNHDA, CDR2 SQIVND (reference sequence). This CDR3 is 15 amino acids long. The V and J ends lost 1 base and 0 bases, in that order; junction bases with no gene match: 2. CDR3 in DNA: TGTGCCAGTAGTATAGGAGGGACAGTGAACACTGAAGCTTTCTTT. This encodes CASSIGGTVNTEAFF.

The chain couples TRBV28 to TRBJ1-4; tentative D call: TRBD1 (5 bases). The CDR3 length is 14 residues. Trimming shortened V by 3 bases and J by 8 bases, and 13 bases separated the two germline ends. Germline values: CDR1 MDHEN, CDR2 SYDVKM. The DNA for the CDR3 is TGTGCCAGCAGTTTGGACACCTTGGGGGAAAAACTGTTTTTT. As protein: CASSLDTLGEKLFF.

The chain has TRBV5-1 and TRBJ1-6, with D tentatively TRBD1 (6 bases). V was cut by 0 bases and J by 7 bases, with 8 bases left in between. The CDR3 has 14 amino acids. Germline CDR1 is SGHRS and CDR2 is YFSETQ. The CDR3 DNA reads TGCGCCAGCAGCTTGGGACAGGAGAATTCACCCCTCCACTTT. This gives the protein CASSLGQENSPLHF.

The V and J genes are TRBV5-1 and TRBJ1-4; D unresolved. The germline gives CDR1 SGHRS, CDR2 YFSETQ. Trimming shortened V by 8 bases and J by 2 bases, and 10 bases separated the two germline ends. CDR3 length: 13 residues. The DNA of the CDR3 is TGCGCCAGTCAAATAGCGACTAATGAAAAACTGTTTTTT. Protein: CASQIATNEKLFF.

The chain combines TRBV15 with TRBJ1-1; D unresolved. Germline V gene lookup returns CDR1 LNHNV and CDR2 YYDKDF (reference sequence). Between the trimmed V and J ends, which lost 5 bases and 4 bases, there was a span of 23 bases. CDR3 length: 17 amino acids. The CDR3 sequence: CATSLGGDGGIITEAFF. The CDR3 nucleotides are TGTGCCACCAGCCTCGGCGGAGACGGAGGAATCATCACTGAAGCTTTCTTT.

Points on this clone: The identical CDR3 is also encoded by other nucleotide sequences in the sample. V gene TRBV4-2 combines with J gene TRBJ2-5, with 7 bases identical to TRBD2. Per the germline V gene, CDR1 is LGHNA and CDR2 is YNFKEQ. The CDR3 sequence is 15 residues long. The V segment lost 2 bases and the J segment 5 bases; nucleotides outside the gene matches: 8. As DNA, the CDR3 is TGTGCCAGCAGCCAACCCGGACTAGATCTGGAGACCCAGTACTTC. Its translation: CASSQPGLDLETQYF.

The chain combines TRBV5-1 with TRBJ2-5; the D gene is possibly TRBD2 (5 bases). Trimming left V 6 bases short and J 4 bases short, with 19 bases between. The CDR3 has 15 amino acids. Germline V CDR1 and CDR2: SGHRS, YFSETQ. The CDR3 is CASTSVGIASETQYF. In nucleotides, the CDR3 is TGCGCCAGCACCTCCGTCGGAATAGCGTCAGAGACCCAGTACTTC. The complete variable domain, with remaining parts taken from reference TRBV5-1 and TRBJ2-5, reads KAGVTQTPRYLIKTRGQQVTLSCSPISGHRSVSWYQQTPGQGLQFLFEYFSETQRNKGNFPGRFSGRQFSNSRSEMNVSTLELGDSALYLCASTSVGIASETQYFGPGTRLLVL.

The gene calls are TRBV12-5 and TRBJ2-1, with 11 bases matching TRBD2. With 3 bases clipped from V and 5 bases from J, the junction kept 6 bases outside the gene matches. The CDR3 runs 16 residues. CDR1 is LGHNT and CDR2 is FRNRAP in the germline V gene. The CDR3 spells CASGFTSGGGDNEQFF. The CDR3 DNA follows: TGTGCTAGTGGTTTTACTAGCGGGGGTGGGGACAATGAGCAGTTCTTC.

CDR3 amino acids: CASSFVGGEAFF. CDR3 in DNA: TGTGCCAGCAGTTTCGTAGGGGGTGAAGCTTTCTTT. This chain joins TRBV27 and TRBJ1-1; a weak D match, TRBD1 (6 bases). CDR3 length equals 12 residues. The germline gives CDR1 MNHEY, CDR2 SMNVEV (reference sequence). Between the trimmed V and J ends, which lost 3 bases and 7 bases, there was a span of 9 bases.

The chain recombines TRBV10-2 with TRBJ2-7, with TRBD1 matching 8 bases. The CDR3 sequence is 15 residues long. Trimming took 0 bases from V and 9 from J; bases not matched to a gene: 10. Germline V gene sequence: CDR1 WSHSY, CDR2 SAAADI. The CDR3 here is CASSESTPGQAGQYF. The CDR3 region has the DNA TGCGCCAGCAGTGAGTCGACTCCGGGACAGGCGGGGCAGTACTTC.

The V gene is TRBV4-2, the J gene TRBJ1-1, with D perhaps TRBD1 (6 bases). The CDR3 runs 16 residues. CDR1 and CDR2 (germline): LGHNA, YNFKEQ. V gave up 4 bases and J gave up 2 bases, with 17 bases separating them. In DNA, the CDR3 is TGTGCCAGCAGCCTAGAAGTGACAGGATCAAACACTGAAGCTTTCTTT. Translated, it gives CASSLEVTGSNTEAFF.

This clone was seen only once. The J gene is TRBJ1-4, the V gene TRBV7-9; 10 bases agree with TRBD1. In germline, CDR1 is SEHNR, CDR2 FQNEAQ (reference sequence). V dropped 5 bases and J dropped 6; count of bases not matched to a gene: 6. CDR3 size: 15 residues. As DNA, the CDR3 is TGTGCCAGCAGCGCATGGACAGGGGGAGATGAAAAACTGTTTTTT. Its translation: CASSAWTGGDEKLFF.

V is TRBV11-2 and J is TRBJ2-5, with 7 bases fitting TRBD1. Germline CDR1 and CDR2: SGHAT and FQNNGV. The CDR3 contains 15 residues. Losses at the gene ends were 5 bases for V and 4 bases for J; bases not matched to a gene: 10. Here the CDR3 reads CASSTPRGTAETQYF. The CDR3 DNA follows: TGTGCCAGCAGCACCCCGAGGGGGACAGCAGAGACCCAGTACTTC.

This chain uses TRBV7-2 with TRBJ2-5; 8 bases agree with TRBD2. Germline V gene lookup returns CDR1 SGHTA and CDR2 FQGNSA. The CDR3 contains 17 residues. V shed 5 bases and J 5 bases; nucleotides not matched to a gene: 16. The DNA for the CDR3 is TGTGCCAGCAGCCCTGGGGTCTTAGCGGGGATGGGCGAGACCCAGTACTTC. Its translation: CASSPGVLAGMGETQYF.

The rearrangement joins TRBV2 to TRBJ2-7; D might be TRBD1 (6 bases). CDR3 length: 17 residues. Deletions cut 2 bases from V and 0 bases from J, with 17 bases between. Germline-derived CDR1 and CDR2 are SNHLY and FYNNEI. CDR3 loop: CASSEPTGTSSSYEQYF. The CDR3 coding sequence is TGTGCCAGCAGTGAACCTACCGGGACATCAAGCTCCTACGAGCAGTACTTC.

This rearrangement joins TRBV29-1 to TRBJ1-2; 7 bases are shared with TRBD1. V trimming: 2 bases; J trimming: 3 bases; junction bases outside the gene matches: 0. CDR1 is SQVTM and CDR2 is ANQGSEA in the germline V gene. There are 12 residues in the CDR3. The CDR3 DNA sequence: TGCAGCGTTGAAACAGGGGACTATGGCTACACCTTC. Translating gives CSVETGDYGYTF.

This sequence joins TRBV6-6 and TRBJ2-3, with TRBD2 matching over 10 bases. V dropped 8 bases and J dropped 7; count of bases not matched to a gene: 12. Germline V gives CDR1 MNHNY, CDR2 SVGAGI (reference sequence). The CDR3 has 15 residues. This CDR3 is CASGKASGGENTQYF. The CDR3, as DNA: TGTGCCAGCGGCAAAGCGAGCGGGGGGGAGAATACGCAGTATTTT.

The chain joins TRBV5-1 to TRBJ2-1; 10 bases align to TRBD1. The CDR3 has 15 amino acids. Per the germline V gene, CDR1 is SGHRS and CDR2 is YFSETQ. V gave up 4 bases and J gave up 3 bases; unmatched junction bases: 4. The CDR3 DNA sequence: TGCGCCAGCAGCCCGGGACAGGGGATCTACAATGAGCAGTTCTTC. This encodes CASSPGQGIYNEQFF.

This sequence joins TRBV6-5 and TRBJ2-3, with 7 bases aligning to TRBD1. The germline V gene encodes CDR1 MNHEY and CDR2 SVGAGI. V was pared by 5 bases and J by 6 bases, with 5 bases of the junction left unmatched. The CDR3 length is 13 residues. The DNA of the CDR3 is TGTGCCAGCAGTCGGGACAGTATTGATACGCAGTATTTT. It is translated as CASSRDSIDTQYF.

The rearrangement links TRBV29-1 to TRBJ2-5, with 10 bases fitting TRBD1. The CDR3 spans 13 residues. CDR1 and CDR2 (germline): SQVTM, ANQGSEA. V lost 6 bases, J lost 6 bases, and 7 bases stayed unmatched. The CDR3 loop is CSVSPGQGKTQYF. DNA for the CDR3: TGCAGCGTCTCACCGGGACAGGGGAAGACCCAGTACTTC.

In its sample, this clone was seen a few times. V usage is TRBV30 and J usage is TRBJ1-6; the D gene is possibly TRBD1 (5 bases). Germline-derived CDR1 and CDR2 are GTSNPN and SVGIG (reference sequence). Trimming took 5 bases from V and 10 from J, leaving 18 bases between them. CDR3 length: 14 residues. This CDR3 is CAWWGGFGRSPLHF. DNA of the CDR3: TGTGCCTGGTGGGGGGGGTTTGGGCGCTCACCCCTCCACTTT.

This rearrangement joins TRBV7-6 to TRBJ1-1, with D possibly matching TRBD1 (6 bases). The length of the CDR3 is 20 residues. Germline assignment: CDR1 SGHVS and CDR2 FNYEAQ. V was clipped by 5 bases and J by 2 bases, with 30 bases between them. As DNA, the CDR3 is TGTGCCAGCAGCCGTATACCAAGTTTCTCGGGGGGCGAGTTTAACACTGAAGCTTTCTTT. Protein sequence: CASSRIPSFSGGEFNTEAFF.